The clone carrying this T cell receptor (beta chain) occurred once. Antigen unknown. CD45RO-negative CD8 cells positively selected for CCR7 made up the naive population, which excluded terminally differentiated effector memory CD45RA+ cells. The data derive from a study of shared clonotypes between healthy human individuals. Study in general: CD4 naive cells filled three plates per donor, CD4 memory three, CD8 naive two and CD8 memory one.

Clones were sequenced by immunoSEQ multiplex PCR, and TCRdb holds only the in-frame ones, with some missing. The repertoire holds hundreds of thousands of clones, with approximately 95% as singletons. Study conclusions and caveats: Depth was large, yet rarefaction showed that sorted-subset sequencing was incomplete.

Germline V lookup: CDR1 SEHNR, CDR2 FQNEAQ (reference sequence). There are 16 residues in the CDR3. With 1 base removed from V and 3 bases from J, the gap between germline ends came to 14 bases. The receptor comes from a woman aged 25-40 years in good health. The sequenced sample was naive CD8+ T cells sorted from blood. This sequence joins TRBV7-9 and TRBJ2-3; either TRBD1 or TRBD2 may fit D (5 bases each). CDR3 in DNA: TGTGCCAGCAGCTTAGTCGGGGACCTACGGACAGATACGCAGTATTTT. This translates into CASSLVGDLRTDTQYF.